A selection of T cell receptor beta chains follows, all from one sample in a study of blood T cell repertoires in COVID-19. Using immunoSEQ multiplex PCR, the repertoire was profiled, and TCRdb retains in-frame clones only, with some absent. The repertoire holds fewer than 45,000 clones, with about 89% as singletons. The sequenced sample was peripheral blood. Receptor source: a man older than 75 with active COVID-19. Both conserved end residues are part of each CDR3. Clone size is shown for a subset of rows, as once, few, many or a class of expanded clone.

clone_size j_call v_call cdr3_aa
. TRBJ1-5 TRBV7-9 CASSLLGQGHQPQHF
. TRBJ1-6 TRBV7-9 CASSLNLRSPLHF
. TRBJ2-2 TRBV27 CASSLGLVLNTGELFF
. TRBJ1-2 TRBV7-2 CASSLGWTGNYGYTF
once TRBJ2-3 TRBV12-5 CASGLGGTGGQDTQYF
. TRBJ2-7 TRBV7-2 CASTNRQGNEQYF
. TRBJ2-3 TRBV19 CASTSSGAQGEYF
. TRBJ2-5 TRBV7-2 CASSLALQGETQYF
. TRBJ1-4 TRBV12-3/TRBV12-4 CASRSFTNEKLFF
. TRBJ1-4 TRBV19 CASSPGRVSNEKLFF
. TRBJ2-2 TRBV2 CASRSQGAHNGELFF
. TRBJ1-1 TRBV3-1/TRBV3-2 CASRTGRNTEAFF
. TRBJ1-5 TRBV5-6 CASSNGINQPQHF
. TRBJ2-1 TRBV11-3 CASSPRQGANNEQFF
. TRBJ2-7 TRBV2 CASIQAGVGAYEQYF
. TRBJ2-3 TRBV20-1 CSASGQGGFSGSPDTQYF
. TRBJ2-7 TRBV3-1/TRBV3-2 CASSPRTGGFYEQYF
. TRBJ1-1 TRBV29-1 CSVGLEGAWTEAFF
. TRBJ2-7 TRBV6-2/TRBV6-3 CASSSSRSGRFYEQYF
. TRBJ2-1 TRBV3-1/TRBV3-2 CASSPRLAGVRQFF
. TRBJ2-1 TRBV6-5 CASSPAGGNEQFF
once TRBJ2-1 TRBV25-1 CASSRLEEQFF
. TRBJ1-2 TRBV28 CASSLGGGYGYTF
. TRBJ2-1 TRBV9 CASTKWATSSYNEQFF
. TRBJ2-5 TRBV6-6 CASSAQEGVETQYF
. TRBJ1-1 TRBV5-1 CASSRREMNTEAFF
. TRBJ2-3 TRBV5-4 CASSPVPDTDTQYF
. TRBJ2-1 TRBV7-2 CASSFKASGSSEQFF
. TRBJ2-7 TRBV19 CASSIGGSWYEQYF
. TRBJ2-7 TRBV7-2 CASSLGGGNPYEQYF
. TRBJ1-5 TRBV5-6 CASSWGRNQPQHF
. TRBJ2-3 TRBV6-2/TRBV6-3 CASSLTSVPRNTQYF
. TRBJ2-1 TRBV5-1 CASSLAGTSGGSYNEQFF
. TRBJ1-1 TRBV2 CANSTDLNTEAFF
. TRBJ1-4 TRBV30 CAWSVDGRGKLFF
. TRBJ2-2 TRBV23-1 CASSQSTRPPPTGELFF
. TRBJ2-3 TRBV20-1 CSASGGQLNTQYF
. TRBJ1-1 TRBV7-2 CASSAGRPTEAFF
. TRBJ1-6 TRBV30 CAWSPDSVFAPLHF
. TRBJ2-3 TRBV3-1/TRBV3-2 CASSHTPTPTGATDTQYF
. TRBJ1-1 TRBV15 CATSPLRTEAFF
once TRBJ2-7 TRBV6-5 CASSFGFEQYF
. TRBJ2-7 TRBV6-5 CASSYGRSSYEQYF
. TRBJ1-2 TRBV4-3 CASSQESRTGGPYGYTF
. TRBJ1-4 TRBV9 CASSVSLRGEKLFF
. TRBJ2-7 TRBV6-2/TRBV6-3 CASSLYGTSLTYEQYF
. TRBJ1-6 TRBV28 CASSTSTTDRKNSPLHF
once TRBJ2-1 TRBV9 CASSVDGSSIDEQFF
. TRBJ1-2 TRBV25-1 CASSESGQGRGYTF